This TCR beta chain was documented in a study of T-cell reconstitution after alpha-beta-depleted transplantation in children. General study findings and limits: One year after transplant, T-cell counts and diversity came mostly from newly produced T cells. It was reported that alpha-beta T cells came from several hundred expanded graft clones (about two months after transplant). Several patients had high TCRbeta diversity at day 60; it came from surviving recipient T cells and thymic progenitors.

This clonotype was counted only a few times. Antigen unknown. Germline CDR1 SGHDN, CDR2 FVKESK. Trimming took off 4 bases at V and 1 base at J, with 10 bases between the two ends. This CDR3 comprises 14 residues. The authors prepared the TCRbeta library with unique molecular identifiers. TCRdb analysed the PCR reads with MiXCR anew, one entry per CDR3 protein. The data contain 500,000 to 750,000 distinct CDR3 sequences, around 13% of them singletons. V usage is TRBV14 and J usage is TRBJ1-1, with D hard to call. The sequenced sample was PBMCs, mostly from graft donor cells, obtained 360 days after TCRalphabeta/CD19-depleted stem cell transplant. The receptor's source is a male patient younger than 18 who had a stem cell transplant for acute myeloid leukemia, so the T cells may come from the graft donor. This CDR3 is CASSLGLWNTEAFF. Written as DNA, the CDR3 is TGTGCCAGCAGCCTAGGCTTATGGAACACTGAAGCTTTCTTT.